The subject of this entry is one T cell receptor beta chain. The length of the CDR3 is 14 residues. Trimming removed 2 bases from V and 1 base from J, with 9 bases in between. Germline-derived CDR1 and CDR2 are SGDLS and YYNGEE. This record belongs to a study of shared clonotypes between healthy human individuals. The data were produced by immunoSEQ multiplex PCR, yet TCRdb's version contains in-frame clones alone and is incomplete. The data hold some 1.5 million clones, with 95% to 99% observed a single time. The origin of this receptor is a man between 25 and 39 years old in good health. This rearrangement joins TRBV9 to TRBJ1-1, with D tentatively TRBD1 (5 bases). Sequencing was performed on naive CD4+ T cells sorted from blood. Subset reported: CD45RA+ positively selected. In DNA form, the CDR3 reads TGTGCCAGCAGCGTCACGGGGACGAACACTGAAGCTTTCTTT. Its protein is CASSVTGTNTEAFF. The full variable domain, its missing parts supplied by reference TRBV9 and TRBJ1-1, is DSGVTQTPKHLITATGQRVTLRCSPRSGDLSVYWYQQSLDQGLQFLIQYYNGEERAKGNILERFSAQQFPDLHSELNLSSLELGDSALYFCASSVTGTNTEAFFGQGTRLTVV.